This TCR beta chain was documented in a study of T cell repertoires in cytomegalovirus infection. Study at large: The study used recently identified HLA-C-restricted and well-studied HLA-B-restricted CMV epitopes. Carrying CMV and the relevant HLA type showed in public TCR beta signatures.

TCRdb independently ran MiXCR on the reads; one entry per CDR3 protein. The sample carries under 450,000 distinct CDR3 sequences, 34% recorded once. In the case of this clonotype: Antigen unknown.

Germline lookup yields CDR1 DFQATT and CDR2 SNEGSKA (reference sequence). The V and J ends lost 2 bases and 9 bases, in that order; junction bases with no gene match: 6. This CDR3 has 14 residues. This receptor was taken from a human donor in good health (CMV status not recorded). Some clones in this sample may be carry-over from other donors' samples. The sequencing here drew on cultured PBMCs, taken from culture after CMV antigen stimulation. The rearrangement uses TRBV20-1 and TRBJ2-4, with TRBD2 identical over 11 bases. CDR3 in DNA: TGCAGTGCTAGACTTACTAGCGGGAGAGGCATTCAGTACTTC. It is translated as CSARLTSGRGIQYF.